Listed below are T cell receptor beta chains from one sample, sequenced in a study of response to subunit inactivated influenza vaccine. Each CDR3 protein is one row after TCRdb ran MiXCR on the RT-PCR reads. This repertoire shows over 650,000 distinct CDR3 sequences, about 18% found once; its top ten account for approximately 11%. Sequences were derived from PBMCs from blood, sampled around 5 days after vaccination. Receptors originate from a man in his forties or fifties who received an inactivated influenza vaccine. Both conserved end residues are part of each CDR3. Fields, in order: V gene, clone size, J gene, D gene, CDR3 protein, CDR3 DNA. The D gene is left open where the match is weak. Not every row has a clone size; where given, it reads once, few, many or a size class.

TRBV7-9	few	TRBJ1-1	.	CASSPRAAHTEAFF	TGTGCCAGCAGCCCTCGTGCGGCCCACACTGAAGCTTTCTTT
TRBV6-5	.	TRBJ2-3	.	CASSYSSSGFTDTQYF	TGTGCCAGCAGTTACTCGTCATCGGGTTTCACAGATACGCAGTATTTT
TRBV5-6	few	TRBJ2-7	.	CASSFVGGLGGDAYEQYF	TGTGCCAGCAGCTTTGTTGGTGGTTTAGGTGGGGACGCCTACGAGCAGTACTTC
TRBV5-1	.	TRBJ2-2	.	CASTVEGHRVPGELFF	TGCGCCAGCACCGTCGAGGGGCATCGGGTTCCCGGGGAGCTGTTTTTT
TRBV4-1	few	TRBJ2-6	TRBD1	CASSKGQASSGANVLTF	TGCGCCAGCAGCAAGGGACAGGCTTCCTCTGGGGCCAACGTCCTGACTTTC
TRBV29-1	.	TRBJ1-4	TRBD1	CSVSRGQGPNEKLFF	TGCAGCGTTTCACGAGGACAGGGGCCTAATGAAAAACTGTTTTTT
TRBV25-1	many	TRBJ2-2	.	CASSEVAGELFF	TGTGCCAGCAGTGAAGTGGCCGGGGAGCTGTTTTTT
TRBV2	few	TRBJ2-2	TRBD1	CATTGGWNTGELFF	TGTGCCACCACAGGGGGCTGGAACACCGGGGAGCTGTTTTTT
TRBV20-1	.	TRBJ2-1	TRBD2	CSARPRTSGYEQFF	TGCAGTGCTAGACCTAGGACTAGCGGCTATGAGCAGTTCTTC
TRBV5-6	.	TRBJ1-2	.	CASSRRTLIYGYTF	TGTGCCAGCAGCCGTCGGACCCTGATCTATGGCTACACCTTC
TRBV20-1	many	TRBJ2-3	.	CSATQLVGGTDTQYF	TGCAGTGCCACCCAACTAGTTGGGGGCACAGATACGCAGTATTTT
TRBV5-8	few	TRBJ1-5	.	CASSFSLYNQPQHF	TGTGCCAGCAGCTTTTCGCTCTACAATCAGCCCCAGCATTTT
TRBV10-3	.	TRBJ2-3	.	CAIKGRSTDTQYF	TGTGCCATCAAAGGTCGGAGCACAGATACGCAGTATTTT
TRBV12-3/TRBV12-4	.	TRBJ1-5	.	CASSLLPYQPQHF	TGTGCCAGCAGTTTGCTGCCGTATCAGCCCCAGCATTTT
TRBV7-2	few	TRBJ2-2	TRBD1	CASSLRTGLSSTGELFF	TGTGCCAGCAGCTTACGGACAGGGCTATCGTCCACCGGGGAGCTGTTTTTT
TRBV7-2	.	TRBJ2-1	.	CASNQAGLVEQFF	TGTGCCAGCAACCAAGCGGGCTTGGTTGAGCAGTTCTTC
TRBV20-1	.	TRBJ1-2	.	CSARTGEANYGYTF	TGCAGTGCTAGAACCGGGGAAGCTAACTATGGCTACACCTTC
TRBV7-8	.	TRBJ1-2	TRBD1	CASSPLTGADGYTF	TGTGCCAGCAGCCCCCTGACAGGGGCGGACGGCTACACCTTC
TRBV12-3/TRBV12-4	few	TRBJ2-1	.	CASSLGPPLREEQFF	TGTGCCAGCAGTTTAGGGCCGCCCTTAAGAGAGGAGCAGTTCTTC
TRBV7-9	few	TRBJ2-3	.	CASSLAFSGADTQYF	TGTGCCAGCAGCTTAGCCTTTAGCGGCGCAGATACGCAGTATTTT
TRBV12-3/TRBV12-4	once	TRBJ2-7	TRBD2	CASRTSGGAHEQYF	TGTGCCAGCAGGACTAGCGGGGGGGCCCACGAGCAGTACTTC
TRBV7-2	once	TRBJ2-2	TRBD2	CASSLSGSAGELFF	TGTGCCAGCAGCTTGAGCGGGAGTGCCGGGGAGCTGTTTTTT
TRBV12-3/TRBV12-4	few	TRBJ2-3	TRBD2	CASSYLAASTDTQYF	TGTGCCAGCAGCTACCTAGCGGCTAGCACAGATACGCAGTATTTT
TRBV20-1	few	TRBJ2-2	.	CSAKRDHNTGELFF	TGCAGTGCTAAACGGGATCACAACACCGGGGAGCTGTTTTTT
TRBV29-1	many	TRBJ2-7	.	CSVEPGGDTAYEQYF	TGCAGCGTTGAACCCGGCGGGGACACCGCCTACGAGCAGTACTTC
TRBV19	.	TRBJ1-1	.	CASSIGPKITAFF	TGTGCCAGTAGTATTGGCCCTAAGATCACGGCTTTCTTT
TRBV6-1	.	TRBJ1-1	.	CASSDTSREAIF	TGTGCCAGCAGTGACACAAGCAGGGAAGCTATCTTT
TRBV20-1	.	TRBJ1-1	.	CSAIHNTEAFF	TGCAGTGCTATTCATAACACTGAAGCTTTCTTT
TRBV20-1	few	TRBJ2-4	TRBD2	CSARESGTSGGLGNIQYF	TGCAGTGCTAGAGAGTCCGGGACTAGCGGGGGCCTGGGAAACATTCAGTACTTC
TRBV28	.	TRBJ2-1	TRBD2	CASREFGTSVHNEQFF	TGTGCCAGCAGGGAATTCGGGACTAGCGTACACAATGAGCAGTTCTTC